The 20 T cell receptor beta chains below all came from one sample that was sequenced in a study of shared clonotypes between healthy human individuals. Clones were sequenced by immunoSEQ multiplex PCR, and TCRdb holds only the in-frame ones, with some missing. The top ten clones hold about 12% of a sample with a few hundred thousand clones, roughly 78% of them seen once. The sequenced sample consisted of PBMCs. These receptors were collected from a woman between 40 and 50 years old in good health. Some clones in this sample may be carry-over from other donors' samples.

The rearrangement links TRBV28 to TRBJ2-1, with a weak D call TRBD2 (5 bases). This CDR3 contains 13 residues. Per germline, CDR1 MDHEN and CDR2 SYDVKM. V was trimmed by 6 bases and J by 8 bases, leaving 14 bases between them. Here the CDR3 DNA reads TGTGCCAGCAGCTTACTAGGAGTACATGAGCAGTTCTTC. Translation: CASSLLGVHEQFF.

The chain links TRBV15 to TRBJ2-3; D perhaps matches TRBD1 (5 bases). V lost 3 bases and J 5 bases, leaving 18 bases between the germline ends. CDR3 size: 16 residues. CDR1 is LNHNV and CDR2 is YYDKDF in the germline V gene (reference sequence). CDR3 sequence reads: CATSSRKRTTQDTQYF. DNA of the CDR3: TGTGCCACCAGCAGCCGAAAGAGGACAACACAAGATACGCAGTATTTT.

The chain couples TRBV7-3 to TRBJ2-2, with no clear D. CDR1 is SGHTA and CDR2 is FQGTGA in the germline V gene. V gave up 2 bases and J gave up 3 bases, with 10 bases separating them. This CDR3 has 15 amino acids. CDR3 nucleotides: TGTGCCAGCAGCTTATTCGGCGGAGACACCGGGGAGCTGTTTTTT. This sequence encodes CASSLFGGDTGELFF.

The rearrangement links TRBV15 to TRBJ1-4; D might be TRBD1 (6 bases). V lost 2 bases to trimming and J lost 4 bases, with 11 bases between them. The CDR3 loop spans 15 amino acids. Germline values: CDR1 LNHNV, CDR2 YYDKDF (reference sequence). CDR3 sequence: CATSRTRGVNEKLFF. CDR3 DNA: TGTGCCACCAGCAGAACTAGGGGGGTTAATGAAAAACTGTTTTTT.

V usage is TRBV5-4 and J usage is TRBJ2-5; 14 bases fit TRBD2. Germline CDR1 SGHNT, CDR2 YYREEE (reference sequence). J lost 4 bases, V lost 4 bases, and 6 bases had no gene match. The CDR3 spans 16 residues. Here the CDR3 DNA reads TGTGCCAGCAGCAGGGGACTAGCGGGAGAGGGAGAGACCCAGTACTTC. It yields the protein CASSRGLAGEGETQYF.

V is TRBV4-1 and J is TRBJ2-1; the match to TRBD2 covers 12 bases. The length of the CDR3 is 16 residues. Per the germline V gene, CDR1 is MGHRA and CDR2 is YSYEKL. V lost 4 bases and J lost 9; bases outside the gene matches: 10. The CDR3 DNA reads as TGCGCCAGCAGCCTGGGACTAGCGGGCTCCGGGACTGAGCAGTTCTTC. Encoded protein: CASSLGLAGSGTEQFF.

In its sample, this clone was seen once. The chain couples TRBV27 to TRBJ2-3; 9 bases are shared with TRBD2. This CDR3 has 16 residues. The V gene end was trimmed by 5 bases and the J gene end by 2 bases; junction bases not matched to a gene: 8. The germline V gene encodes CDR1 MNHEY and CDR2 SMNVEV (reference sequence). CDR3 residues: CASSPGAGGPTDTQYF. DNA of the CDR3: TGTGCCAGCAGTCCGGGGGCGGGAGGGCCCACAGATACGCAGTATTTT.

The CDR3 DNA is TGTGCCAGCTCACCACCGTCGACAGTGGGGGGAACCCAGTACTTC. This encodes CASSPPSTVGGTQYF. The chain combines TRBV18 with TRBJ2-5; D possibly corresponds to TRBD2 (6 bases). The CDR3 is made up of 15 amino acids. Germline V gene lookup returns CDR1 KGHSH and CDR2 LQKENI. V lost 0 bases, J lost 8 bases, and 16 bases lay in between.

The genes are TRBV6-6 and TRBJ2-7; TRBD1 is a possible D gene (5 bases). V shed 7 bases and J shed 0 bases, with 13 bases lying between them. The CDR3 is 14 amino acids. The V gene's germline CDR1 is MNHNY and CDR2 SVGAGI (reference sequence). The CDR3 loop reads CASTRGHPSYEQYF. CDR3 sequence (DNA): TGTGCCAGCACTCGAGGACACCCCTCCTACGAGCAGTACTTC.

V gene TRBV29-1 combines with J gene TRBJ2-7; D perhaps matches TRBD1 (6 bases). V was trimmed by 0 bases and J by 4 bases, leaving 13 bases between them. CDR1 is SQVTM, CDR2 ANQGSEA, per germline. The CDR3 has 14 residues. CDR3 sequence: CSVEDVGTPYEQYF. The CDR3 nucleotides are TGCAGCGTTGAAGATGTGGGGACACCTTACGAGCAGTACTTC.

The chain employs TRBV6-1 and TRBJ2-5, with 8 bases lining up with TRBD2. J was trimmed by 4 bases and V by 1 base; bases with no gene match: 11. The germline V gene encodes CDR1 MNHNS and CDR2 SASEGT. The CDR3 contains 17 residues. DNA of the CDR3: TGTGCCAGCAGTGAAGTACTGATGGGACTAGGGGGAGAGACCCAGTACTTC. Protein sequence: CASSEVLMGLGGETQYF.

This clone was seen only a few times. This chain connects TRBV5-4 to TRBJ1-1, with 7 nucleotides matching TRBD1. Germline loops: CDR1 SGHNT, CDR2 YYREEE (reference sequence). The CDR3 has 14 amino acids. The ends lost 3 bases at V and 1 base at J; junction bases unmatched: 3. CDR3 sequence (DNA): TGTGCCAGCAGCTCAGGACAGGAGAACACTGAAGCTTTCTTT. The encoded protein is CASSSGQENTEAFF.

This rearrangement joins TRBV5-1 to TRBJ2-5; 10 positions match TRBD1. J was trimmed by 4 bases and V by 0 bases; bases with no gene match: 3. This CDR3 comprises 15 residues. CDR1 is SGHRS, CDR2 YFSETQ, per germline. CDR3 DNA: TGCGCCAGCAGCTTGGACGGGACAGGGGTAGAGACCCAGTACTTC. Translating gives CASSLDGTGVETQYF.

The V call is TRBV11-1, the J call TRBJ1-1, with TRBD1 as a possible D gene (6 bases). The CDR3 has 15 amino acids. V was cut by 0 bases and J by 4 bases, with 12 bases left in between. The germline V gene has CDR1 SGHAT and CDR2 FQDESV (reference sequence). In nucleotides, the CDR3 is TGTGCCAGCAGCTTAGCCCCAGGGGCGGGCACTGAAGCTTTCTTT. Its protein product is CASSLAPGAGTEAFF.

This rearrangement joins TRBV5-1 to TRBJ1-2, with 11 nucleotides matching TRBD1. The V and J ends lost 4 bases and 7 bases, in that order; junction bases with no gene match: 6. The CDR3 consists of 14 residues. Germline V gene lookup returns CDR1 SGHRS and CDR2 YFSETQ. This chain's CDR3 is CASSAGQGAGGYTF. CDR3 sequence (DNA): TGCGCCAGCAGCGCCGGACAGGGGGCAGGTGGCTACACCTTC.

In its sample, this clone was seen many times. The DNA for the CDR3 is TGTGCCAGTAGTATAGGGGCTGGGACGGGGGAAGACGAGCAGTACTTC. Translating gives CASSIGAGTGEDEQYF. The J gene is TRBJ2-7, the V gene TRBV19, with a tentative D call TRBD2 (6 bases). Looked up from germline, CDR1 is LNHDA and CDR2 is SQIVND (reference sequence). The CDR3 extends over 16 amino acids. V lost 1 base and J 5 bases, leaving 18 bases between the germline ends.

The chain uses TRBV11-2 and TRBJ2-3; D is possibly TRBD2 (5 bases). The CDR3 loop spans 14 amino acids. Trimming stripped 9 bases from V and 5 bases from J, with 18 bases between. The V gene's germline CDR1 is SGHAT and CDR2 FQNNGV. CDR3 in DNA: TGTGCCAGTACTCCTCTGGGAGCTGAAGATACGCAGTATTTT. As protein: CASTPLGAEDTQYF.

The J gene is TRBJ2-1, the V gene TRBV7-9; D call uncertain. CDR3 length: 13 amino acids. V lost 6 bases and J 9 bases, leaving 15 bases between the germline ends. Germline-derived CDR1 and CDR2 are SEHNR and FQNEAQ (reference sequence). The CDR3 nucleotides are TGTGCCAGCAGATCTATTTTGAGACGTGAGCAGTTCTTC. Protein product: CASRSILRREQFF.

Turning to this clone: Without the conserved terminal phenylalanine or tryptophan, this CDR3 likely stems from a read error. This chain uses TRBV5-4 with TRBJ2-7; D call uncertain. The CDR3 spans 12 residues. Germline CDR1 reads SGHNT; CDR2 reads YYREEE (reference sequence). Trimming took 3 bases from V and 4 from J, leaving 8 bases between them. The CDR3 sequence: CASSSRGYEQYL. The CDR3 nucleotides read TGTGCCAGCAGCTCACGAGGATACGAGCAGTACCTC.

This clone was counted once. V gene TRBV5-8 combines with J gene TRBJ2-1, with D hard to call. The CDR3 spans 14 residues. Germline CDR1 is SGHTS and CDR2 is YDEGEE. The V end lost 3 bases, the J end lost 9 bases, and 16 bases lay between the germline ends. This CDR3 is CASSWRGLGGEQFF. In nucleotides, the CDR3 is TGTGCCAGCAGCTGGAGAGGCCTGGGCGGTGAGCAGTTCTTC.